A selection of T cell receptor beta chains follows, all from one sample in a study of cytomegalovirus exposure and HLA in healthy donors. Sequencing was performed with immunoSEQ multiplex PCR; in TCRdb, only in-frame clones are kept and a portion is missing. The table records approximately 190,000 clones, approximately 84% of them present only once. Input material: PBMCs. These TCRs come from a woman between 45 and 60 years old in good health and CMV-seropositive. The CDR3 runs from the conserved cysteine through the conserved F or W. D genes are given only for firm matches. Rows give clone size only sometimes, using once, few, many, or a class for an expanded clone.

>-|TRBV6-5|-|TRBJ2-7
CASRLASSYEQYF
TGTGCCAGCAGGCTTGCCAGCTCCTACGAGCAGTACTTC
>-|TRBV18|-|TRBJ1-3
CASSPSAGTGNTIYF
TGTGCCAGCTCACCATCAGCAGGGACTGGAAACACCATATATTTT
>-|TRBV6-6|-|TRBJ1-2
CASSYGGSYGYTF
TGTGCCAGCAGTTACGGGGGGAGCTATGGCTACACCTTC
>-|TRBV7-9|TRBD1|TRBJ1-4
CASSLGQGGEKLFF
TGTGCCAGCAGCTTAGGACAGGGAGGCGAAAAACTGTTTTTT
>-|TRBV12-5|-|TRBJ2-1
CASVGQIYNEQFF
TGTGCTAGTGTTGGACAGATCTACAATGAGCAGTTCTTC
>-|TRBV7-9|-|TRBJ2-7
CASSFSGYEQYF
TGTGCCAGCAGCTTTAGTGGCTACGAGCAGTACTTC
>-|TRBV5-1|-|TRBJ1-1
CASSSLTDTEAFF
TGCGCCAGCAGCTCCTTAACGGACACTGAAGCTTTCTTT
>-|TRBV6-5|-|TRBJ1-2
CASKGRGEFNYGYTF
TGTGCCAGCAAGGGGAGGGGGGAATTCAACTATGGCTACACCTTC
>-|TRBV25-1|TRBD2|TRBJ2-1
CASSESGGSYNEQFF
TGTGCCAGCAGTGAATCGGGAGGCTCCTACAATGAGCAGTTCTTC
>-|TRBV6-5|TRBD2|TRBJ2-7
CASSRRGTGGYEQYF
TGTGCCAGCAGTCGACGCGGGACGGGGGGCTACGAGCAGTACTTC
>-|TRBV11-2|-|TRBJ1-4
CASSFGATNEKLFF
TGTGCCAGCAGCTTCGGAGCAACTAATGAAAAACTGTTTTTT
>-|TRBV10-2|-|TRBJ1-2
CASSDTGGADGYTF
TGCGCCAGCAGTGATACGGGGGGGGCGGATGGCTACACCTTC
>-|TRBV27|-|TRBJ2-2
CASTIQSPIVNTGELFF
TGTGCCAGCACAATACAGAGCCCCATAGTGAACACCGGGGAGCTGTTTTTT
>-|TRBV5-1|TRBD2|TRBJ2-1
CASSGGDEQFF
TGCGCCAGCAGCGGGGGGGATGAGCAGTTCTTC
>-|TRBV18|-|TRBJ1-2
CASSPFSSQGDGYTF
TGTGCCAGCTCACCTTTTTCTTCTCAGGGTGATGGCTACACCTTC
>few|TRBV2|-|TRBJ1-5
CASGVDQPQHF
TGTGCCAGTGGAGTTGATCAGCCCCAGCATTTT
>-|TRBV6-6|TRBD1|TRBJ2-5
CASLKGTAQETQYF
TGTGCCAGCCTGAAAGGGACAGCCCAAGAGACCCAGTACTTC
>-|TRBV7-2|TRBD1|TRBJ2-4
CASSLAGQGADIQYF
TGTGCCAGCAGCTTAGCGGGACAGGGGGCAGACATTCAGTACTTC
>-|TRBV7-9|TRBD1|TRBJ2-5
CASSLATVGQGPLQETQYF
TGTGCCAGCAGCTTAGCCACGGTCGGACAGGGCCCCCTCCAAGAGACCCAGTACTTC
>-|TRBV19|TRBD2|TRBJ2-3
CASSIGGASGTYTDTQYF
TGTGCCAGTAGTATAGGCGGTGCTAGCGGGACTTACACAGATACGCAGTATTTT
>-|TRBV18|TRBD2|TRBJ2-7
CASSRAGAAYEQYF
TGTGCCAGCTCACGAGCGGGGGCCGCCTACGAGCAGTACTTC
>-|TRBV11-2|TRBD1|TRBJ1-4
CASSLGTGYEKLFF
TGTGCCAGCAGCTTAGGGACAGGGTATGAAAAACTGTTTTTT
>-|TRBV11-2|TRBD1|TRBJ1-2
CASSWGTGGNSYGYTF
TGTGCCAGCAGCTGGGGGACAGGGGGTAATTCTTATGGCTACACCTTC
>once|TRBV1|-|TRBJ2-1
CTTAGLAGLFFYNEQFF
TGCACCACCGCGGGACTAGCGGGCCTCTTTTTCTACAATGAGCAGTTCTTC
>-|TRBV7-9|-|TRBJ1-2
CASSAGGHYGYTF
TGTGCCAGCAGCGCGGGGGGCCACTATGGCTACACCTTC
>few|TRBV5-6|-|TRBJ2-6
CASSFSLTPWGANVLTF
TGTGCCAGCAGCTTTTCTCTTACACCTTGGGGGGCCAACGTCCTGACTTTC
>once|TRBV7-2|TRBD1|TRBJ1-5
CASSSWTGVNQPQHF
TGTGCCAGCAGCTCGTGGACAGGGGTCAATCAGCCCCAGCATTTT
>-|TRBV11-2|TRBD2|TRBJ2-2
CASRRLAAGELFF
TGTGCCAGCCGCAGACTAGCTGCCGGGGAGCTGTTTTTT
>-|TRBV19|TRBD1|TRBJ2-3
CASSTGAKGDTQYF
TGTGCCAGTTCGACAGGGGCAAAAGGGGATACGCAGTATTTT
>-|TRBV6-1|TRBD1|TRBJ2-3
CASRADRETDTQYF
TGTGCCAGCAGGGCCGACAGGGAAACAGATACGCAGTATTTT
>-|TRBV21-1|-|TRBJ2-7
CASSKGRGQGVYEQYF
TGTGCCAGCAGCAAAGGGCGGGGACAGGGGGTGTACGAGCAGTACTTC
>-|TRBV2|TRBD2|TRBJ2-6
CASSEAVGGALGANVLTF
TGTGCCAGCAGTGAAGCAGTCGGGGGGGCCTTGGGGGCCAACGTCCTGACTTTC
>-|TRBV9|-|TRBJ2-5
CASSVAISETQYF
TGTGCCAGCAGCGTAGCTATTTCGGAGACCCAGTACTTC
>-|TRBV5-4|-|TRBJ2-1
CASSLGLESYNEQFF
TGTGCCAGCAGCCTGGGACTGGAATCCTACAATGAGCAGTTCTTC
>-|TRBV7-2|-|TRBJ2-7
CASSYSPGSYEQYF
TGTGCCAGCAGCTATAGCCCGGGCTCCTACGAGCAGTACTTC
>-|TRBV7-8|-|TRBJ2-7
CASAGQGNSEQYF
TGTGCCAGCGCAGGGCAGGGCAATTCCGAGCAGTACTTC
>-|TRBV2|TRBD1|TRBJ2-2
CASSEATGSGELFF
TGTGCCAGCAGTGAAGCGACAGGGTCCGGGGAGCTGTTTTTT
>-|TRBV27|TRBD1|TRBJ1-6
CASRIDRANSPLHF
TGTGCCAGTAGAATAGACAGGGCTAATTCACCCCTCCACTTT
>-|TRBV6-1|TRBD2|TRBJ2-1
CASSYGLAEFF
TGTGCCAGCAGTTACGGACTAGCGGAGTTCTTC
>-|TRBV30|-|TRBJ2-3
CAWSGTGLAGADTQYF
TGTGCCTGGAGTGGAACAGGGTTAGCGGGCGCAGATACGCAGTATTTT